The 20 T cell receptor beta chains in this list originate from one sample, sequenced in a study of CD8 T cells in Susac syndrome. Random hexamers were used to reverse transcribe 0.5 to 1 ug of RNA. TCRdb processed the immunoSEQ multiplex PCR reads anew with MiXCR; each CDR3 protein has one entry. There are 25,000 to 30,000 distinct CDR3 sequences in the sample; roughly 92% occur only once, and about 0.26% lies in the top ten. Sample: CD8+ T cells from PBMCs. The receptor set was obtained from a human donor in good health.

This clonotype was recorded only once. The CDR3, as DNA: TGTGCCAGCAGCTTACGGGACGGCTTTAGCTCCTACGAGCAGTACTTC. Protein: CASSLRDGFSSYEQYF. This chain links TRBV7-9 with TRBJ2-7; D tentatively reads TRBD1 or TRBD2 (5 bases each). The CDR3 consists of 16 residues. Germline assignment: CDR1 SEHNR and CDR2 FQNEAQ (reference sequence). The V end lost 2 bases, the J end lost 0 bases, and 14 bases lay between the germline ends.

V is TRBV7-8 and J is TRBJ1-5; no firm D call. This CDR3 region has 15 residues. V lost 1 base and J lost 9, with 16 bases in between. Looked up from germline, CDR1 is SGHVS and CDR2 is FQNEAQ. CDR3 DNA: TGTGCCAGCAGCTTAGGGAGGACCTCACGACGGCCCCAGCATTTT. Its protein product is CASSLGRTSRRPQHF.

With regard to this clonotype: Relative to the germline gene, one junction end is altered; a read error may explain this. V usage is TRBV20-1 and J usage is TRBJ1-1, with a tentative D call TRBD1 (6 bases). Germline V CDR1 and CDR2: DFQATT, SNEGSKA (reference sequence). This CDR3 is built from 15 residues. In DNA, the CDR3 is TGCAGTGCTAGTCCTTGGGGGCGGTTGGAAACTGGAGCTTTCTTT. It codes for CSASPWGRLETGAFF.

Here the CDR3 DNA reads TGCAGCGTTGAAGACAATCGGGCTGGGGGTGAAGCTTTCTTT. This codes for CSVEDNRAGGEAFF. This chain connects TRBV29-1 to TRBJ1-1; maybe TRBD1 (5 bases). The V gene's germline CDR1 is SQVTM and CDR2 ANQGSEA. The CDR3 contains 14 residues. V was clipped by 0 bases and J by 7 bases, with 15 bases between them.

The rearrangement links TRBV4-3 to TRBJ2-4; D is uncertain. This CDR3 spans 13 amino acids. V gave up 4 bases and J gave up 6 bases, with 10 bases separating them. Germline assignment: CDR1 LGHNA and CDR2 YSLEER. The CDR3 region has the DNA TGCGCCAGCAGCCGCGGAATTTCAAACATTCAGTACTTC. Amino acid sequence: CASSRGISNIQYF.

The CDR3: CASSLPGGDYGYTF. The CDR3 DNA is TGTGCCAGCAGCTTACCAGGGGGTGACTATGGCTACACCTTC. The J gene is TRBJ1-2, the V gene TRBV13; 7 bases are shared with TRBD1. With 2 bases clipped from V and 3 bases from J, the junction kept 3 bases outside the gene matches. The germline CDR1 and CDR2 sequences are PRHDT and FYEKMQ (reference sequence). The CDR3 sequence is 14 residues long.

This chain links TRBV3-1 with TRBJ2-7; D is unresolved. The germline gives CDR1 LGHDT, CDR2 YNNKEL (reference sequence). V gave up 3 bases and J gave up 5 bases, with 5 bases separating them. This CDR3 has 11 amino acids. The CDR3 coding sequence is TGTGCCAGCAGCCATGAAAACGAGCAGTACTTC. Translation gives CASSHENEQYF.

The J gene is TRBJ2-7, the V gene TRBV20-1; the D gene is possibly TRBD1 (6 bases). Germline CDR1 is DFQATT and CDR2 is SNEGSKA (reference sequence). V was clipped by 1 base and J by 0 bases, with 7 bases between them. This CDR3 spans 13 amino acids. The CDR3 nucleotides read TGCAGTGCTAGAGGGGGGCCCTCCTACGAGCAGTACTTC. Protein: CSARGGPSYEQYF.

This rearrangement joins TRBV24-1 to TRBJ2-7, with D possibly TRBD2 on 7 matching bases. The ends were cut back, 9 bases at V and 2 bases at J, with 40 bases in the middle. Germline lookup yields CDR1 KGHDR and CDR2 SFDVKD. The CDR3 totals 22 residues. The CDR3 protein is CATPNPKKTTPRVGGLPYEQYF. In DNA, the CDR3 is TGTGCCACCCCGAACCCCAAAAAAACCACCCCCCGCGTCGGGGGGCTACCCTACGAGCAGTACTTC.

This chain's CDR3 is CASSYSGLYEQYF. The CDR3 DNA reads as TGTGCCAGCAGTTACTCAGGACTGTACGAGCAGTACTTC. The J gene is TRBJ2-7, the V gene TRBV6-2 or TRBV6-3, with D perhaps TRBD2 (5 bases). The CDR3 sequence is 13 residues long. CDR1 MNHEY and CDR2 SVGEGT come from the germline V gene. The V end was cut by 0 bases, the J end by 4 bases, with 7 bases between.

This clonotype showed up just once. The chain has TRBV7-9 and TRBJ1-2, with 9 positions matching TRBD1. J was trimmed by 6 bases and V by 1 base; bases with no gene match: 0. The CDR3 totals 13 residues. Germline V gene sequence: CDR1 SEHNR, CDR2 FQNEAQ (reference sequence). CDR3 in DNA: TGTGCCAGCAGCTTAGGGACAGGGGATGGCTACACCTTC. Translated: CASSLGTGDGYTF.

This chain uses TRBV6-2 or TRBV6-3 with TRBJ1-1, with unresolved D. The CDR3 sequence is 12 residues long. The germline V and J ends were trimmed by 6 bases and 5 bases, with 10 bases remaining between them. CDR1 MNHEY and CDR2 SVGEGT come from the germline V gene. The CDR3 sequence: CASRLGRTEAFF. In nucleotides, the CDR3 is TGTGCCAGCAGACTAGGAAGAACTGAAGCTTTCTTT.

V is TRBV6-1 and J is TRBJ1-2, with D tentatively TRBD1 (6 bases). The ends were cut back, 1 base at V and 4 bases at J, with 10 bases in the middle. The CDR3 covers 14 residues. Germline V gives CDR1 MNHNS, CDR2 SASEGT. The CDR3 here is CASSEGGLLYGYTF. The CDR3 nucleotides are TGTGCCAGCAGTGAAGGGGGGCTGCTCTATGGCTACACCTTC.

The CDR3 protein is CASSQPTPGGGNYGYTF. CDR3 DNA: TGTGCCAGTAGCCAACCCACCCCGGGGGGGGGTAACTATGGCTACACCTTC. This chain connects TRBV19 to TRBJ1-2, with a possible D match to TRBD1 (5 bases). Germline CDR1 reads LNHDA; CDR2 reads SQIVND (reference sequence). Trimming pared 6 bases from V and 1 base from J, leaving 21 bases between. The CDR3 is 17 amino acids.

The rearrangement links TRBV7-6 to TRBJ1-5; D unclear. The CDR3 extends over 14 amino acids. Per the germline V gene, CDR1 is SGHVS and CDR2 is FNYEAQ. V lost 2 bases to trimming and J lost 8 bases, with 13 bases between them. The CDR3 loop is CASSLNAGQEPQHF. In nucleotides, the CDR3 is TGTGCCAGCAGCTTAAACGCAGGCCAAGAGCCCCAGCATTTT.

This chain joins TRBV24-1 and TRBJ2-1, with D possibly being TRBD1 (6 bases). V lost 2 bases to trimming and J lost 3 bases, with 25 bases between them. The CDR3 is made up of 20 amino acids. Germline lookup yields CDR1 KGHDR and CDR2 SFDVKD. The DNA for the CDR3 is TGTGCCACCAGTGATTCCCACCACAGGGCCTCCGGAAAAATCTACAATGAGCAGTTCTTC. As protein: CATSDSHHRASGKIYNEQFF.

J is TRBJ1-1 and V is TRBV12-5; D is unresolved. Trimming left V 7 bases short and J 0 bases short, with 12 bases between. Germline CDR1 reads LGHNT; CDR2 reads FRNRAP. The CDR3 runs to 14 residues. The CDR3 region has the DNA TGTGCTAGTGCCACACACAACATGAACACTGAAGCTTTCTTT. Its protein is CASATHNMNTEAFF.

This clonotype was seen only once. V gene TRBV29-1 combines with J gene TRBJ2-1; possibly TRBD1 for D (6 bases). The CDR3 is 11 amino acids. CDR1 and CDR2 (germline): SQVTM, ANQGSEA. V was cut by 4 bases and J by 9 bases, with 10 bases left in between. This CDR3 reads CSVASGVEQFF. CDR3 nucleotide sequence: TGCAGCGTTGCCTCAGGGGTTGAGCAGTTCTTC.

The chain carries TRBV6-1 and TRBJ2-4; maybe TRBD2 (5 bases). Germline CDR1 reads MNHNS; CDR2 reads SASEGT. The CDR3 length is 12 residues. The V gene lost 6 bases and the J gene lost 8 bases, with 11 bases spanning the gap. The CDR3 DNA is TGTGCCAGCAGAATCGGGGAGTACATTCAGTACTTC. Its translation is CASRIGEYIQYF.

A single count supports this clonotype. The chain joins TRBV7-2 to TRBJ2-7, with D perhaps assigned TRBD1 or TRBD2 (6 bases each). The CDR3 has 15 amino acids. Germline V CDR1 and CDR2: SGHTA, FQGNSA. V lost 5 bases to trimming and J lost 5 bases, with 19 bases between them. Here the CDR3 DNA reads TGTGCCAGCAGCCCAGGCCACGGGGGCTTCAACGAGCAGTACTTC. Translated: CASSPGHGGFNEQYF.